Listed below are T cell receptor beta chains from one sample, sequenced in a study of shared clonotypes between healthy human individuals. Some clones are missing from TCRdb's copy, which holds only in-frame ones; the method was immunoSEQ multiplex PCR. The sample lists hundreds of thousands of clones, nearly 95% occurring once. The sequenced material came from naive CD8+ T cells sorted from blood. The receptor source for this set is a man aged 25 to 40 in good health. Both conserved end residues are part of each CDR3. A D gene is named only where the DNA matches it firmly. Clone size is stated in some rows and not others, as once, few, many or a class when expanded.

d_call,j_call,v_call,clone_size,cdr3_aa
-,TRBJ1-3,TRBV7-9,-,CAIFKGDNEDTIYF
-,TRBJ2-7,TRBV10-2,-,CASSESSSWLAEQYF
TRBD1,TRBJ2-7,TRBV7-2,-,CASSLAGTGGYEQYF
TRBD2,TRBJ2-1,TRBV19,-,CASSIVSGSRNEQFF
TRBD1,TRBJ2-3,TRBV18,-,CASSPRIRDRLFATQYF
-,TRBJ2-2,TRBV21-1,-,CASSKAIGRAESNTGELFF
TRBD2,TRBJ2-3,TRBV6-4,-,CASSRLAGERPDTQYF
-,TRBJ2-2,TRBV7-8,-,CASSLIGEGSNTGELFF
-,TRBJ2-1,TRBV10-1,-,CASSERNRVDEQFF
-,TRBJ2-3,TRBV30,-,CAGQYHGSSTDTQYF
TRBD2,TRBJ2-2,TRBV7-9,few,CASSFGLAPGELFF
-,TRBJ1-1,TRBV6-1,-,CASSELTASSGTEAFF
TRBD2,TRBJ2-7,TRBV27,-,CASSPSTSGTYEQYF
-,TRBJ2-1,TRBV28,-,CASTNTYNEQFF
-,TRBJ2-4,TRBV7-9,-,CASSSYEDSKNIQYF
TRBD1,TRBJ2-1,TRBV18,-,CASSPKDRVGRNEQFF
TRBD2,TRBJ2-3,TRBV11-2,-,CASSLYGSSGISTDTQYF
-,TRBJ1-5,TRBV9,-,CASSPGYSNQPQHF
-,TRBJ2-1,TRBV7-2,-,CASSLRGNEQFF
-,TRBJ2-5,TRBV11-2,-,CASSFGNPGETQYF
TRBD1,TRBJ2-7,TRBV27,-,CASSPDRANEQYF
-,TRBJ2-7,TRBV4-3,-,CASSHLQGPYEQYF
-,TRBJ2-3,TRBV6-1,-,CASSEVGSTDTQYF
TRBD1,TRBJ2-7,TRBV15,-,CATSTGQANYEQYF
-,TRBJ1-1,TRBV9,-,CASSLQLGQSEAFF
TRBD2,TRBJ2-2,TRBV13,-,CASSPTSGANTGELFF
TRBD1,TRBJ2-7,TRBV6-1,-,CASSERVGTGAEQYF
-,TRBJ2-2,TRBV10-1,-,CASSDLGAPNTGELFF
TRBD2,TRBJ2-2,TRBV19,-,CASSINPPGLAGATGELFF
-,TRBJ2-1,TRBV25-1,-,CASRISSEQFF
-,TRBJ2-1,TRBV27,-,CASSLWDVATQGYNEQFF